What follows describes a single T cell receptor beta chain. A single count supports this clone. What this receptor recognizes is not known. Base-call qualities are not available, and no considerably larger clone is one nucleotide away. The donors were included in the validation cohort of around 120 subjects, a group kept apart from the approximately 700-subject first cohort. Reading the germline V gene (reference sequence) gives CDR1 PRHDT and CDR2 FYEKMQ. V loses 0 bases, J loses 6 bases, and the germline ends lie 23 bases apart. The CDR3 covers 18 residues, taking in both the cysteine and the phenylalanine. Only CDR3 DNA is held: 54 bases, read in frame from base 1. The data belong to a study of cytomegalovirus exposure and HLA in healthy donors (dated by TCRdb to between 2016 and 2019). The study in broad terms: The 500 to 800 repertoires of the first cohort and the roughly 120 validation repertoires were produced on the same platform, according to a later analysis. To predict cytomegalovirus infection status, the study brought together high-throughput TCR immunosequencing, statistical association of individual TCRs with disease status, and machine learning. The aim of the study was to test whether cataloging public T cell receptors could identify signatures of past pathogen exposure. In addition to the first cohort of 650 to 800 subjects, a separate validation cohort of some 120 different subjects was used.

General conclusions and limits of the study: A later analysis lacked HLA typing for the validation cohort, so it scored co-occurrence in that cohort across all 110 or so repertoires. In both the original and validation cohorts, the classifier was reported to diagnose cytomegalovirus status with high specificity and sensitivity. Across donors, most TCR sequences were observed very rarely, whereas some public TCRs were present in many individuals. In vitro tests confirmed that a few of the cytomegalovirus-associated TCR beta chains recognize cytomegalovirus antigens. In the study, approximately 150 TCR beta chains were listed as associated with cytomegalovirus. Of the cluster scores, roughly 95% were above 0 in a later analysis, which found that TCRs clustered in the first cohort also tended to co-occur in the 95 to 150 validation repertoires. The authors suggested that the approach could potentially be generalized to other disease states and immunological phenotypes.

The method behind the library was the immunoSEQ multiplex PCR assay. In the authors' own workflow: A statistical classification framework was built to diagnose cytomegalovirus status from the catalog of TCR beta chain sequences. TCRdb holds this immuneACCESS table with in-frame rearrangements only. Some clones are missing; in checked studies, unresolved V genes explain under half, and the rest has no known cause. V, J and clone size are those of that table, while D and trimming were read from the DNA. This sample lists 200,000 or so clones; around four fifths were detected once. About 7% of the sample is taken by the ten largest.

Specimen: PBMCs. The V and J genes are TRBV13 and TRBJ1-1; the D gene is perhaps TRBD1, on 6 matching bases. The origin of this receptor is a young man in good health and CMV-seropositive. The DNA reads TGTGCCAGCAGCTTAGGCCTAATGGCAGGGGCGGGGGACCCTGAAGCTTTCTTT. It translates as CASSLGLMAGAGDPEAFF.